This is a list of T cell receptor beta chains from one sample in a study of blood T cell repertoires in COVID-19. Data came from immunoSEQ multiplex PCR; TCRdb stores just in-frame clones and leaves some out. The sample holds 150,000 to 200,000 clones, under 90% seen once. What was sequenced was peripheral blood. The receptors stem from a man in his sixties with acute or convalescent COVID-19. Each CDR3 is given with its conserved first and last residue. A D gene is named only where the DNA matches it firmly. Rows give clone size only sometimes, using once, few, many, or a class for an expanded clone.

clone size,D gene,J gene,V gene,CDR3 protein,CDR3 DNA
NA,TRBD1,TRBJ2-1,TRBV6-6,CASSPTDRLGEQFF,TGTGCCAGCAGTCCCACGGACAGGCTTGGTGAGCAGTTCTTC
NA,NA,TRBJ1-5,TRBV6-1,CASSEGIGGRQPQHF,TGTGCCAGCAGTGAGGGGATTGGAGGGCGACAGCCCCAGCATTTT
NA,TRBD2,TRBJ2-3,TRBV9,CASSPRLAADTDTQYF,TGTGCCAGCAGCCCGCGACTAGCGGCCGACACAGATACGCAGTATTTT
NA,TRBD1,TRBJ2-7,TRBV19,CASTEGGQGAGEQYF,TGTGCCAGTACCGAGGGGGGACAGGGGGCCGGAGAGCAGTACTTC
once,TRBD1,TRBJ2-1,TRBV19,CASSKGAGDNEQFF,TGTGCCAGTAGTAAGGGGGCCGGCGACAATGAGCAGTTCTTC
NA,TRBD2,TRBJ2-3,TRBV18,CASSPLVGGATDTQYF,TGTGCCAGCTCACCCCTTGTGGGAGGGGCCACAGATACGCAGTATTTT
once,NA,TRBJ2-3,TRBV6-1,CASSDGGGSDTQYF,TGTGCCAGCAGTGACGGCGGAGGGTCAGATACGCAGTATTTT
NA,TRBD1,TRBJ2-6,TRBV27,CASSFGLDRVLGANVLTF,TGTGCCAGCAGTTTTGGATTGGACAGGGTGCTTGGGGCCAACGTCCTGACTTTC
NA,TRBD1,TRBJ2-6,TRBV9,CASSAPGQGLSGANVLTF,TGTGCCAGCAGCGCCCCGGGACAGGGGCTTTCGGGGGCCAACGTCCTGACTTTC
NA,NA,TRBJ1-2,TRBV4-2,CASSQDRWEGHSYGYTF,TGTGCCAGCAGCCAAGATCGTTGGGAGGGACACAGCTATGGCTACACCTTC
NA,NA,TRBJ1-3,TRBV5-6,CASSLDGVSGNTIYF,TGTGCCAGCAGTTTGGACGGAGTTTCTGGAAACACCATATATTTT
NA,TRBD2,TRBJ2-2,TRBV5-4,CASTPGGRRYTGELFF,TGTGCCAGCACCCCGGGGGGAAGGCGTTACACCGGGGAGCTGTTTTTT
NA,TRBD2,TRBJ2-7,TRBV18,CASSPPGLATYEQYF,TGTGCCAGCTCACCACCGGGACTAGCAACTTACGAGCAGTACTTC
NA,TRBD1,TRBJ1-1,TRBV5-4,CASSLPGTGAYTEAFF,TGTGCCAGCAGCTTGCCCGGGACAGGGGCTTACACTGAAGCTTTCTTT
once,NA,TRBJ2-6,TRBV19,CASSLQGQAGANVLTF,TGTGCCAGTAGTCTACAGGGACAAGCTGGGGCCAACGTCCTGACTTTC
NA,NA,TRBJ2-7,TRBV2,CASRPNGGSSYEQYF,TGTGCCAGCAGGCCAAATGGGGGGAGCTCCTACGAGCAGTACTTC
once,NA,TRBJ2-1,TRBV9,CASSVSSQYNEQFF,TGTGCCAGCAGCGTATCGAGCCAATACAATGAGCAGTTCTTC
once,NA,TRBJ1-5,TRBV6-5,CASSLGGNPNQPQHF,TGTGCCAGCAGTTTAGGGGGAAATCCCAATCAGCCCCAGCATTTT
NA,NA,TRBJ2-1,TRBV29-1,CSVSLEAGRNEQFF,TGCAGCGTATCGTTGGAAGCCGGGAGAAATGAGCAGTTCTTC
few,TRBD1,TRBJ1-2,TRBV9,CASSEGSDRGDGYTF,TGTGCCAGCAGCGAGGGATCCGACAGGGGCGATGGCTACACCTTC
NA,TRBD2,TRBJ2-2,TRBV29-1,CSVEGLAGGPSNTGELFF,TGCAGCGTCGAAGGACTAGCGGGAGGGCCCTCGAACACCGGGGAGCTGTTTTTT
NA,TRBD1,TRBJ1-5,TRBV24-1,CATSDHGQGADQPQHF,TGTGCCACCAGTGATCACGGACAGGGGGCGGATCAGCCCCAGCATTTT
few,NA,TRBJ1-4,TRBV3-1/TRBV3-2,CASSHFGSGLILATNEKLFF,TGTGCCAGCAGCCACTTTGGGTCGGGTCTGATCTTAGCAACTAATGAAAAACTGTTTTTT
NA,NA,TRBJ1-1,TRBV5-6,CASSGTGYSAFF,TGTGCCAGCAGCGGAACAGGGTACTCAGCTTTCTTT
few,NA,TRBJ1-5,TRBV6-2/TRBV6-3,CASSYRRGQKNQPQHF,TGTGCCAGCAGTTACAGAAGGGGCCAGAAGAATCAGCCCCAGCATTTT
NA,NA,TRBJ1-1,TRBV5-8,CASSFLRNTEAFF,TGTGCCAGCAGCTTCCTCCGTAACACTGAAGCTTTCTTT
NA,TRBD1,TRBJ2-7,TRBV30,CAWSVARDRENYEQYF,TGTGCCTGGAGTGTAGCTCGCGACAGGGAAAACTACGAGCAGTACTTC
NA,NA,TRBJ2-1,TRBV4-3,CASREIGQGLFF,TGCGCCAGCAGGGAGATCGGGCAGGGGCTGTTCTTC
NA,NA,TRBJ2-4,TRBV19,CASSPGGKNIQYF,TGTGCCAGTAGTCCCGGGGGCAAAAACATTCAGTACTTC
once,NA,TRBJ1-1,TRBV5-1,CASAPLQGNTEAFF,TGCGCCAGCGCACCCCTACAGGGGAACACTGAAGCTTTCTTT
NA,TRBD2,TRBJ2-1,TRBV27,CASSHPPSGISYNEQFF,TGTGCCAGCAGCCACCCACCTAGCGGGATATCGTACAATGAGCAGTTCTTC
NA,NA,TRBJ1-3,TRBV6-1,CASSEAWGRLGNTIYF,TGTGCCAGCAGTGAAGCATGGGGGCGCCTTGGAAACACCATATATTTT
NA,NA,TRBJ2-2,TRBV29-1,CSVQGREYTGELFF,TGCAGCGTTCAGGGGCGAGAGTACACCGGGGAGCTGTTTTTT
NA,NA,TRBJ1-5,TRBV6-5,CASSYSSGGSQPQHF,TGTGCCAGCAGTTACTCGAGCGGGGGCTCTCAGCCCCAGCATTTT
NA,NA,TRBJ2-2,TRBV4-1,CASSNYRVSNTGELFF,TGCGCCAGCAGTAATTACCGGGTATCGAACACCGGGGAGCTGTTTTTT
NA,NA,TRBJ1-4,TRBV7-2,CASSSARSKLFF,TGTGCCAGCAGCTCGGCTCGGAGTAAACTGTTTTTT